The T cell receptor beta chain described here comes from a study of OX40 agonist ivuxolimab in advanced cancers. Using immunoSEQ multiplex PCR, the repertoire was profiled, and TCRdb retains in-frame clones only, with some absent. Of around 70,000 clones in the sample, roughly 80% were seen once. This clone was counted only a few times. Its antigen is as yet unknown. The CDR3 has 13 residues. Germline-derived CDR1 and CDR2 are SGHAT and FQNNGV. V lost 8 bases to trimming and J lost 5 bases, with 12 bases between them. Study-level points and caveats: Fewer expanded clones were found on average in CD4+ than in CD8+ T cells. Low normalized T-cell clonal expansion was additionally recorded for some nonresponders. Dose levels from 0.1 to 3.0 mg/kg saw CD4+ and CD8+ blood T cells expand clonally by week 6.

The source was CD4+ or CD8+ T cells sorted from blood, collected in a trial of the OX40 agonist ivuxolimab. The chain couples TRBV11-2 to TRBJ2-2; the D gene is possibly TRBD1 (5 bases). The TCR sequence derives from an adult with an advanced solid tumor such as melanoma, head and neck, liver or kidney cancer. The CDR3 DNA reads TGTGCCAGCCGAAACCCAGGGACCGGGGAGCTGTTTTTT. Translating it yields CASRNPGTGELFF.